The table lists the clone carrying this T cell receptor beta chain with a count of one. The sample belongs to a study of blood T cell repertoires in COVID-19. Overall study context: Material from acute and convalescent COVID-19 was sourced from the United States, Italy and Spain.

Clones were sequenced by immunoSEQ multiplex PCR, and TCRdb holds only the in-frame ones, with some missing. The sample has approximately 360,000 clones, 89% seen once; the top ten hold 0.95% to 1.5%. Germline-derived CDR1 and CDR2 are LNHDA and SQIVND (reference sequence). This CDR3 has 14 residues. After removal of 1 base from V and 6 bases from J, the junction contained 0 bases not matched to a gene. This chain connects TRBV19 to TRBJ2-2; 9 nucleotides line up with TRBD1. What was sequenced was peripheral blood. This clonotype was sampled from a man in his forties or fifties with acute or convalescent COVID-19. CDR3 amino acids: CASSIGQGAGELFF. The CDR3 nucleotides read TGTGCCAGTAGTATAGGACAGGGGGCCGGGGAGCTGTTTTTT. The full variable domain, completed using reference TRBV19 and TRBJ2-2, is DGGITQSPKYLFRKEGQNVTLSCEQNLNHDAMYWYRQDPGQGLRLIYYSQIVNDFQKGDIAEGYSVSREKKESFPLTVTSAQKNPTAFYLCASSIGQGAGELFFGEGSRLTVL.